Following are 4 T cell receptor beta chains from one sample sequenced in a study of T cells in women clearing cervical HPV infection (dated 2018 in TCRdb). Library method: the immunoSEQ multiplex PCR assay. Drawn from immuneACCESS, this table holds only the in-frame rearrangements with V and J called that TCRdb kept. Clones are partly lost; checked studies trace under half to an unresolved V gene and leave the rest unexplained. This sample's listing comprises 20,000 to 30,000 clones. Over 8.5% of the sample rests with the top ten. Sequencing was performed on blood buffy coat. All receptors come from a woman aged 18-70 years with a cervical HPV16 infection that either progressed to CIN3+ or cleared (not recorded which).

Concerning this clone: One junction end disagrees with the germline gene, perhaps due to a read error. With the read ending 3 residues before the CDR3 end, the germline J gene is used to fill in that end. The V gene is TRBV7-2, the J gene TRBJ2-3; TRBD1 matches at 8 bases. Per the germline V gene, CDR1 is SGHTA and CDR2 is FQGNSA. This CDR3 spans 14 amino acids. CDR3 in amino acids: CASSLGQGTETQYF. The part of the CDR3 DNA that was read is TGTGCCAGCAGCTTAGGACAGGGGACAGAGACG.

Note on this clone: The sequenced fragment ends 3 residues before the CDR3 boundary, so the rest is inferred from the germline J gene. V gene TRBV20-1 combines with J gene TRBJ1-5, with D maybe TRBD1 (5 bases). V lost 0 bases and J lost 4, with 13 bases in between. The germline V gene has CDR1 DFQATT and CDR2 SNEGSKA (reference sequence). The CDR3 is 15 amino acids. The CDR3 spells CSARDRVRGNQPQHF. The part of the CDR3 DNA that was read is TGCAGTGCTAGAGACAGGGTTAGGGGAAATCAGCCC.

For this clone: The read halts 3 residues ahead of the CDR3 end, with the missing end drawn from the germline J gene. V gene TRBV18 combines with J gene TRBJ2-2; TRBD1 agrees at 10 bases. The V gene's germline CDR1 is KGHSH and CDR2 LQKENI. The CDR3 has 18 amino acids. CDR3 DNA, as far as it was read: TGTGCCAGCTCACCATACGCCCAACCGGGACAGGGGAATTCACCG. It translates to CASSPYAQPGQGNSP. The CDR3, in full, reads CASSPYAQPGQGNSPLFF.

A note on this clone: The missing CDR3 end, 3 residues past where the read stops, is filled in from the germline J gene. The chain recombines TRBV6-2 or TRBV6-3 with TRBJ1-6; possibly TRBD1 for D (5 bases). The ends were cut back, 2 bases at V and 8 bases at J, with 10 bases in the middle. From germline, CDR1 is MNHEY and CDR2 SVGEGT. The length of the CDR3 is 14 residues. The part of the CDR3 DNA that was read is TGTGCCAGCAGTTACGGGGCAGGTGATTCACCC. Translated, it gives CASSYGAGDSP. Given in full, the CDR3 is CASSYGAGDSPLHF.